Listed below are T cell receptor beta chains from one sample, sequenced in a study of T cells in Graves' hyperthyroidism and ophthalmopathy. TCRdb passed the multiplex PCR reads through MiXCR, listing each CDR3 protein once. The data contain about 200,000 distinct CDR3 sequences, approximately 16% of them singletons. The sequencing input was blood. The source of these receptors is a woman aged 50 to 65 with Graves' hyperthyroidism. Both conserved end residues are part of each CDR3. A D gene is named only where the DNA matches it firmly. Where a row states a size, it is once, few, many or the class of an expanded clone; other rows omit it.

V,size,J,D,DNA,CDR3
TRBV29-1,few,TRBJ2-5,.,TGCTCTGGGGGGGGGGCCCAAGAGACCCAGTACTTC,CSGGGAQETQYF
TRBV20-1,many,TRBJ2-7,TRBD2,TGCAGTGCTAGAGAGGGACTAGACTACGAGCAGTACTTC,CSAREGLDYEQYF
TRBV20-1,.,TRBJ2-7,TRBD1,TGCAGTGCTAGAACTACAGGGGGCCCATCCTACGAGCAGTACTTC,CSARTTGGPSYEQYF
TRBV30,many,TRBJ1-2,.,TGTGCCTGTACCTGGGGAGGCACGCGTGGCTACACCTTC,CACTWGGTRGYTF
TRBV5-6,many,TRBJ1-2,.,TGTGCCAGCAGCGAACGCTATGGCTACACCTTC,CASSERYGYTF
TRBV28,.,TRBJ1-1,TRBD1,TGTGCCAGCAGTTTTTCTGGGACAGGGAAAACTGAAGCTTTCTTT,CASSFSGTGKTEAFF
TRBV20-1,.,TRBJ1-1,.,TGCAGTGCCAGCGCCGGGATAACCATGAACACTGAAGCTTTCTTT,CSASAGITMNTEAFF
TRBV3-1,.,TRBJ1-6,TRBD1,TGTGCCAGCACCAAACAGGGGGCTCGGGATTCACCCCTCCACTTT,CASTKQGARDSPLHF
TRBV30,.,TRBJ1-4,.,TGTGCCTGGAGTACAGGGCTTAATGAAAAACTGTTTTTT,CAWSTGLNEKLFF
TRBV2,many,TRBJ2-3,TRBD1,TGTGCCAGCACCCCGGACAGGGGAGGAGATACGCAGTATTTT,CASTPDRGGDTQYF
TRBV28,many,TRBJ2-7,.,TGTGCCAGCAGTCCACTCAGTAGCTCCTACGAGCAGTACTTC,CASSPLSSSYEQYF
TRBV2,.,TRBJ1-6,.,TGTGCCAGCAGTGAAGCGCTTTGGGACCTCCACTTT,CASSEALWDLHF
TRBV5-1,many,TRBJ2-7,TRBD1,TGCGCCAGCAGCACCTGGAGACAGGGCTTCTACGAGCAGTACTTC,CASSTWRQGFYEQYF
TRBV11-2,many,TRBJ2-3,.,TGTGCCAGCAGCGTCAGGGTTGATACGCAGTATTTT,CASSVRVDTQYF
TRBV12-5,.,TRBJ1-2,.,TGTGCTAGTGGCAACGGGATAGGGGCTCCTTACACCTTC,CASGNGIGAPYTF
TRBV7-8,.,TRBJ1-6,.,TGTGCCAGCAGCCCTAATAGCCAGGGGCGAAATTCACCCCTCCACTTT,CASSPNSQGRNSPLHF
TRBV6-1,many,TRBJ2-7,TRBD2,TGTGCCAGCAGTGAACTACCTAGCGGGGCGTACGAGCAGTACTTC,CASSELPSGAYEQYF
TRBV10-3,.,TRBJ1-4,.,TGTGCCACGAGAGGTTCAACTAATGAAAAACTGTTTTTT,CATRGSTNEKLFF
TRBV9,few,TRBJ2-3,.,TGTGCCAGCAGCGTCTCAGGGCCCACAGATACGCAGTATTTT,CASSVSGPTDTQYF
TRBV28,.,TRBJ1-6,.,TGTGCCAGCGAGAGCCCCTATAATTCACCCCTCCACTTT,CASESPYNSPLHF
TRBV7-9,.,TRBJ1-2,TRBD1,TGTGCCGGCAGCTTAGAGACAGGGACCTATGGCTACACCTTC,CAGSLETGTYGYTF
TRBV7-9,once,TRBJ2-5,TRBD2,TGTGCCAGCAGTGGGAGGGATCAAGAGACCCAGTACTTC,CASSGRDQETQYF
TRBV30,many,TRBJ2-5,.,TGTGCCTGGAGTCTATGGGAGACCCAGTACTTC,CAWSLWETQYF
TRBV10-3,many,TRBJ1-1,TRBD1,TGTGCCATCAGTTCAGGGGGCCATAAGGGTTTCTTT,CAISSGGHKGFF
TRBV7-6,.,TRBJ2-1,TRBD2,TGTGCCAGCAGCTTAGATGGGACTAGCGGGAGAGTTAAAGACGATGAGCAGTTCTTC,CASSLDGTSGRVKDDEQFF
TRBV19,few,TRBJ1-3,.,TGTGCCAGTAGTTCCGGAAGAAACACCATATATTTT,CASSSGRNTIYF
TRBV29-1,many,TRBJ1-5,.,TGCAGCGTGGTCCAGGGAAGTCCGAATCAGCCCCAGCATTTT,CSVVQGSPNQPQHF
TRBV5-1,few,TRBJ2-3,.,TGCGCCAGCAGCTCAGGAGGGCCCCGGGGCACAGATACGCAGTATTTT,CASSSGGPRGTDTQYF
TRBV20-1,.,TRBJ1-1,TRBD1,TGCAGTGCCGCGGGACAGTTGAACACTGAAGCTTTCTTT,CSAAGQLNTEAFF
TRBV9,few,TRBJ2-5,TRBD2,TGTGCCAGCAGCCTCGGACTAGCGGGAGAGGGGACCCAGTACTTC,CASSLGLAGEGTQYF
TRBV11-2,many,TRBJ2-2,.,TGTGCCAGCAGCTTAGATCTACTCGAGGGAGCCGGGGAGCTGTTTTTT,CASSLDLLEGAGELFF
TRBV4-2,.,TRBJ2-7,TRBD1,TGTGCCAGCAGCCCCCTTCCAGGGGGAGTCGGCGAGCAGTACTTC,CASSPLPGGVGEQYF
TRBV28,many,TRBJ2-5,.,TGTGCCACCACCCTAGGGTGGCGGAGCCGTCGAGAGACCCAGTACTTC,CATTLGWRSRRETQYF
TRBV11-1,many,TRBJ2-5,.,TGTGCCAGCAGCATAAAAGAGACCCAGTACTTC,CASSIKETQYF
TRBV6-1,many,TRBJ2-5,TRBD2,TGTGCCAGCAGACGAGCAGGGCGGGGGGAGACCCAGTACTTC,CASRRAGRGETQYF
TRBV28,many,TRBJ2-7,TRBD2,TGTGCCAGCAGTGTTAGCGGGAGCCATCTTGAGCAGTACTTC,CASSVSGSHLEQYF
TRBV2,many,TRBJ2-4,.,TGTGCCAGCAGTGAGGTGCGGGGAAGTGCCCACCTAGCCAAAAACATTCAGTACTTC,CASSEVRGSAHLAKNIQYF
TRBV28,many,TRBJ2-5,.,TGTGCCAGCAAGGTCAGGGGAGGGCAAGAGACCCAGTACTTC,CASKVRGGQETQYF
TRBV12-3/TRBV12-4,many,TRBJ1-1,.,TGTGCCAGCAGTTTAGGTCAGAGAGCTTTCTTT,CASSLGQRAFF
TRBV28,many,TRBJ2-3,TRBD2,TGTGCCAGCAGTACCCCCACTAGCGGGAAGAGCACAGATACGCAGTATTTT,CASSTPTSGKSTDTQYF
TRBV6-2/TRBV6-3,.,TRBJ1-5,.,TGTGCCAGCAGTCTCGGGAGTAGCAATCAGCCCCAGCATTTT,CASSLGSSNQPQHF
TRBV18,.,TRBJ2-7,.,TGTGCCAGCTCACCACCGTTCGGGACCTACGAGCAGTACTTC,CASSPPFGTYEQYF
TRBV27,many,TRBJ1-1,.,TGTGCCAGCAGTTTAAATGGGGGCTTGGCTTTCTTT,CASSLNGGLAFF
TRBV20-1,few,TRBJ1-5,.,TGCAGTGCACAGGACAGTCCCAATCAGCCCCAGCATTTT,CSAQDSPNQPQHF